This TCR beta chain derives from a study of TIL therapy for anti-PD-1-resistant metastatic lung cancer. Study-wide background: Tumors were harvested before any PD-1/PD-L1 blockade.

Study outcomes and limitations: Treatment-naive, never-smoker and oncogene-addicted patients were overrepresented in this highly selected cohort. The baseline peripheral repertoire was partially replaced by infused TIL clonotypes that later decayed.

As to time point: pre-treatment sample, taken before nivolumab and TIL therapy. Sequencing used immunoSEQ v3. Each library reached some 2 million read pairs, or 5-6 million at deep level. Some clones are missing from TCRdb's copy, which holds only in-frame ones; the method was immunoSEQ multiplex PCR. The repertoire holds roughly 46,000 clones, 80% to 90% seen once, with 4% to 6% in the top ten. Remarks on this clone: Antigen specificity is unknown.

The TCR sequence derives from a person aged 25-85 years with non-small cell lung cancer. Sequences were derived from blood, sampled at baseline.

CDR3 loop: CASSLLGGHEQYF. The DNA for the CDR3 is TGTGCCAGCAGCTTACTAGGGGGCCACGAGCAGTACTTC. J is TRBJ2-7 and V is TRBV7-9, with 7 positions matching TRBD1. The germline V gene encodes CDR1 SEHNR and CDR2 FQNEAQ (reference sequence). Trimming removed 2 bases from V and 5 bases from J; junction bases left unmatched: 3. The CDR3 runs 13 residues.